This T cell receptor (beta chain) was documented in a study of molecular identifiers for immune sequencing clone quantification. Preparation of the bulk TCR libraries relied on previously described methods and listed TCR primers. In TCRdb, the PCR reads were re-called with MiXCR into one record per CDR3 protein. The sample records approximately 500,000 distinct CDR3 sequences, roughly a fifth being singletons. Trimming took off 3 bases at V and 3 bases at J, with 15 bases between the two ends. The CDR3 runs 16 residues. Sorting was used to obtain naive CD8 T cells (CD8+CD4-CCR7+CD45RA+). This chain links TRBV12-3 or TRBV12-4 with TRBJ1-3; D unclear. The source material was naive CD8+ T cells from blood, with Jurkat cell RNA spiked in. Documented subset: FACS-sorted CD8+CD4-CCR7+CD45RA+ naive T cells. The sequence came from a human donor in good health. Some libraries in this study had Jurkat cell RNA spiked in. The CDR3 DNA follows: TGTGCCAGCAGTTTCCCCGGTGTCCTGCTTGGAAACACCATATATTTT. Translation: CASSFPGVLLGNTIYF.